This entry concerns a single T cell receptor beta chain. Its target is unknown. The data were taken from a study of T cell responses to AZD1222 COVID-19 vaccine. Points from the study as a whole: Per reports, nearly half of all spike-specific TCRs target regions that are unmutated in variants. None of the repertoires were sampled until the peak T cell response had passed. Spike-specific TCR repertoires showed rising breadth and depth after two AZD1222 doses.

Pooled samples include second doses given at about 4 or 12 weeks. This CDR3 is 12 amino acids long. Germline V gene lookup returns CDR1 SEHNR and CDR2 FQNEAQ (reference sequence). V lost 2 bases to trimming and J lost 8 bases, with 8 bases between them. The method was immunoSEQ multiplex PCR; TCRdb's version includes in-frame clones alone and lacks a portion of them. Of more than 110,000 clones listed, approximately 90% are singletons. The specimen was peripheral blood, collected 28 days after the second AZD1222 dose. The V gene is TRBV7-9, the J gene TRBJ2-3; no firm D call. The origin of this receptor is an adult who received the AZD1222 COVID-19 vaccine. CDR3: CASSLILGTQYF. CDR3 nucleotide sequence: TGTGCCAGCAGCTTAATACTGGGTACGCAGTATTTT.